This T cell receptor beta chain was sequenced in a study of cytomegalovirus exposure and HLA in healthy donors. There are 12 residues in the CDR3. V was cut by 2 bases and J by 3 bases, with 7 bases left in between. Per germline, CDR1 GTSNPN and CDR2 SVGIG (reference sequence). The study, taken as a whole, reports: In a later analysis, a genetic analysis reported fewer productive-TCR N-insertions in an Asian-associated ancestry cluster than the cohort average. Previously analyzed data showed that most TCR beta V segments were productive at a frequency of about 90% or about 30%.

The study sampled nominally healthy donors, though unrecorded immune exposures were likely. About this clone: Its antigen is undetermined.

The PCR made use of 60 Vbeta and 13 Jbeta primers. In the authors' methods: A later analysis counted 65 million to 90 million unique TCR beta chains, some 12 million shared. Measured with immunoSEQ multiplex PCR; TCRdb has only the in-frame clones, and not every one. The V and J calls and clone size were taken over from that table, and D and trimming were inferred from the DNA. The repertoire holds more than 110,000 clones, with more than 70% as singletons. This receptor was obtained from a male donor in good health and CMV-seropositive. The chain uses TRBV30 and TRBJ1-2, with unresolved D. Sequencing used PBMCs. CDR3 nucleotides: TGTGCCTGGAGTATCTTAGACTATGGCTACACCTTC. Translated: CAWSILDYGYTF.